These 17 T cell receptor beta chains were all obtained from the same sample, sequenced in a study of cytomegalovirus exposure and HLA in healthy donors. PCR amplification relied on 60 Vbeta primers (plus 13 Jbeta primers). The protocol was immunoSEQ multiplex PCR, while the TCRdb copy is restricted to in-frame clones and leaves out a portion. The repertoire has approximately 180,000 clones, about 80% of them found once; the top ten carry less than 9%. Sequencing was done on a sample of PBMCs. The source of these receptors is a man between 25 and 39 years old in good health and CMV-seropositive.

CDR3 DNA sequence: TGTGCCAGCAGTGATTCCGGGAACTATGGCTACACCTTC. It yields the protein CASSDSGNYGYTF. The chain combines TRBV2 with TRBJ1-2; D is undetermined. Germline values: CDR1 SNHLY, CDR2 FYNNEI. The CDR3 is made up of 13 amino acids. V was cut by 3 bases and J by 2 bases, with 7 bases left in between.

The chain has TRBV6-4 and TRBJ2-2, with no clear D. Germline-derived CDR1 and CDR2 are MRHNA and SNTAGT. Trimming took 4 bases from V and 6 from J, leaving 12 bases between them. The CDR3 is 14 residues long. CDR3 sequence: CASSVEFRSGELFF. CDR3 bases: TGTGCCAGCAGTGTCGAGTTCCGGTCCGGGGAGCTGTTTTTT.

The chain employs TRBV6-5 and TRBJ1-5; D is ambiguous. Trimming took off 6 bases at V and 2 bases at J, with 11 bases between the two ends. Per the germline V gene, CDR1 is MNHEY and CDR2 is SVGAGI. This CDR3 is built from 14 residues. The CDR3: CASSPLGGNQPQHF. The CDR3 bases are TGTGCCAGCAGCCCCCTCGGTGGCAATCAGCCCCAGCATTTT.

This chain connects TRBV30 to TRBJ2-7; D possibly corresponds to TRBD1 (5 bases). V was shortened by 3 bases and J by 2 bases, with 17 bases between the two germline ends. The CDR3 extends over 15 amino acids. The germline gives CDR1 GTSNPN, CDR2 SVGIG (reference sequence). CDR3 in amino acids: CAWSKGPGRAYEQYF. Here the CDR3 DNA reads TGTGCCTGGAGCAAAGGGCCGGGCAGGGCCTACGAGCAGTACTTC.

The J gene is TRBJ1-1, the V gene TRBV27; D unresolved. Germline V gene lookup returns CDR1 MNHEY and CDR2 SMNVEV (reference sequence). Trimming cost V 5 bases and J 1 base, with 11 bases left between them. CDR3 length: 14 residues. The CDR3: CASSIGAWNTEAFF. In DNA, the CDR3 is TGTGCCAGCAGTATAGGAGCGTGGAACACTGAAGCTTTCTTT.

The chain links TRBV10-2 to TRBJ2-2; 11 nucleotides agree with TRBD2. This CDR3 is built from 16 residues. In germline, CDR1 is WSHSY, CDR2 SAAADI. Trimming removed 7 bases from V and 4 bases from J; junction bases left unmatched: 8. The CDR3: CASTWTGTSGTGELFF. DNA of the CDR3: TGCGCCAGCACCTGGACCGGGACTAGCGGCACCGGGGAGCTGTTTTTT.

The V gene is TRBV27, the J gene TRBJ2-7, with D perhaps matching TRBD1 (6 bases). Trimming took off 1 base at V and 3 bases at J, with 13 bases between the two ends. CDR3 length: 15 residues. The germline V gene has CDR1 MNHEY and CDR2 SMNVEV (reference sequence). The CDR3 here is CASSLLGRGGYEQYF. The CDR3, as DNA: TGTGCCAGCAGTTTATTGGGCAGGGGTGGCTACGAGCAGTACTTC.

J is TRBJ2-5 and V is TRBV27; D is perhaps TRBD2 (6 bases). The J call may be mistaken, given a closer DNA end match to TRBJ2-7. The germline V gene encodes CDR1 MNHEY and CDR2 SMNVEV (reference sequence). This CDR3 region has 13 residues. The DNA for the CDR3 is TGTGCCAGCAGCGGGGACTTTCCTTACGAGCAGTACTTC. Its translation: CASSGDFPYEQYF.

The rearrangement joins TRBV6-5 to TRBJ1-2, with D hard to call. Trimming removed 2 bases from V and 4 bases from J, with 8 bases in between. The germline CDR1 and CDR2 sequences are MNHEY and SVGAGI. This CDR3 contains 13 residues. The CDR3 DNA reads TGTGCCAGCAGTTACGACGGAGCCTATGGCTACACCTTC. This translates into CASSYDGAYGYTF.

This chain links TRBV6-5 with TRBJ2-7; 9 positions match TRBD2. Germline lookup yields CDR1 MNHEY and CDR2 SVGAGI. The V gene end was trimmed by 7 bases and the J gene end by 1 base; junction bases not matched to a gene: 8. The CDR3 length is 15 residues. The CDR3 region has the DNA TGTGCCAGCACCAGACTAGCGGAAGGATCCTACGAGCAGTACTTC. This gives the protein CASTRLAEGSYEQYF.

The rearrangement joins TRBV9 to TRBJ1-1, with 7 bases matching TRBD1. With V trimmed by 3 bases and J by 4 bases, 6 bases remained unmatched. CDR3 length: 14 residues. CDR1 SGDLS and CDR2 YYNGEE come from the germline V gene. The CDR3 sequence is CASSGRQGATEAFF. The CDR3 DNA reads as TGTGCCAGCAGCGGGCGACAGGGAGCCACTGAAGCTTTCTTT.

This chain links TRBV6-5 with TRBJ1-2; D remains unclear. Trimming removed 4 bases from V and 8 bases from J, with 8 bases in between. Germline V gives CDR1 MNHEY, CDR2 SVGAGI. CDR3 length equals 11 residues. Here the CDR3 reads CASSWAGGYTF. The CDR3 DNA follows: TGTGCCAGCAGTTGGGCGGGCGGCTACACCTTC.

This clone was counted between two and nine times. The J gene is TRBJ1-5, the V gene TRBV28; TRBD1 might be the D (5 bases). The CDR3 is 16 residues long. Germline-derived CDR1 and CDR2 are MDHEN and SYDVKM. The ends were cut back, 5 bases at V and 1 base at J, with 15 bases in the middle. CDR3 region: CASSPHGTLSNQPQHF. CDR3 DNA sequence: TGTGCCAGCAGTCCCCATGGGACTTTGAGCAATCAGCCCCAGCATTTT.

This chain joins TRBV6-1 and TRBJ1-2; 12 nucleotides line up with TRBD1. The V gene end was trimmed by 1 base and the J gene end by 4 bases; junction bases not matched to a gene: 7. The CDR3 is made up of 17 amino acids. Per the germline V gene, CDR1 is MNHNS and CDR2 is SASEGT. CDR3 loop: CASSEDPGQGAPYGYTF. For the CDR3, the DNA is TGTGCCAGCAGTGAAGATCCGGGACAGGGGGCCCCCTATGGCTACACCTTC.

The chain uses TRBV28 and TRBJ1-4, with D perhaps TRBD1 (6 bases). The CDR3 is made up of 17 amino acids. CDR1 is MDHEN, CDR2 SYDVKM, per germline. V was shortened by 8 bases and J by 7 bases, with 26 bases between the two germline ends. The CDR3 sequence: CASRWTSIEIQGEKLFF. The CDR3 coding sequence is TGTGCCAGCCGTTGGACCTCCATTGAAATACAGGGTGAAAAACTGTTTTTT.

The chain couples TRBV7-9 to TRBJ1-2; possible D gene TRBD1, 5 bases. The germline gives CDR1 SEHNR, CDR2 FQNEAQ (reference sequence). V was cut by 0 bases and J by 0 bases, with 11 bases left in between. The CDR3 has 16 residues. This CDR3 is CASSLASGNPNYGYTF. Written as DNA, the CDR3 is TGTGCCAGCAGCTTAGCGTCAGGGAACCCTAACTATGGCTACACCTTC.

The gene calls are TRBV5-1 and TRBJ2-5; TRBD1 matches 10 bases. CDR3 size: 18 residues. Per germline, CDR1 SGHRS and CDR2 YFSETQ. V shed 3 bases, J shed 5 bases, and the junction held 16 bases outside the gene matches. The CDR3 DNA follows: TGCGCCAGCAGCTCGACTCGATCGGGACAGGGGAGGAAGGAGACCCAGTACTTC. It encodes CASSSTRSGQGRKETQYF.